This TCR beta chain appears in the sequencing data of a study of post-analysis software for immune sequencing data. At the level of the study: Some patients lacked subtype; others had relapsing-remitting, secondary progressive or progressive-relapsing disease.

cDNA libraries for TCR beta contained unique molecular identifiers. Between roughly 0.95 and 10 million T cells gave rise to approximately 520,000 cDNA molecules. TCRdb recomputed calls from the PCR reads with MiXCR, one row per CDR3 protein. The table shows 180,000 or so distinct CDR3 sequences, with roughly 28% occurring only once. This TCR derives from a girl younger than 18 with multiple sclerosis. Sequenced input: blood.

CDR3 sequence reads: CASSLSRGHGYTF. The CDR3 coding sequence is TGTGCCAGCAGTTTATCCAGGGGACATGGCTACACCTTC. The genes are TRBV27 and TRBJ1-2, with TRBD1 as a possible D gene (6 bases). This CDR3 contains 13 residues. CDR1 is MNHEY and CDR2 is SMNVEV in the germline V gene (reference sequence). Deletions cut 0 bases from V and 6 bases from J, with 8 bases between.